This record covers a single T cell receptor beta chain. The sample belongs to a study of blood T cell repertoires in COVID-19. Turning to the study itself: T cells, B-cell-depleted T cells, or PBMCs supplied cDNA or gDNA.

Germline CDR1 reads KGHSH; CDR2 reads LQKENI. The CDR3 consists of 17 residues. V lost 0 bases and J lost 4; bases outside the gene matches: 4. How the authors handled the data: Amplification of reference gene primers provided the estimated nucleated cell counts. Using immunoSEQ multiplex PCR, the repertoire was profiled, and TCRdb retains in-frame clones only, with some absent. Clone size and the V and J calls come from that table; the DNA yielded D and trimming. Of roughly 80,000 clones in the sample, about four fifths were seen once. V gene TRBV18 combines with J gene TRBJ2-6, with 9 positions matching TRBD1. This receptor was obtained from a human donor in a cohort sampled during active COVID-19. Sample: peripheral blood. CDR3 sequence (DNA): TGTGCCAGCTCACCACCGGACAGGGGATTGGGGGCCAACGTCCTGACTTTC. As protein: CASSPPDRGLGANVLTF.